The following is a TCR beta chain sequence with its context. The target antigen is unknown. This sample stems from a study of T cell responses to AZD1222 COVID-19 vaccine. General observations from the study: When two AZD1222 doses had been given, Spike-specific TCR breadth and depth rose. Reports indicate that nearly half of spike-specific TCRs are directed at unmutated variant regions. Among vaccine-associated CD4 TCRs, coverage spanned spike, with dominance at 160-218 and 743-854. Baseline antibody screening turned up just six seropositive AZD1222 recipients.

Sequenced by immunoSEQ multiplex PCR; TCRdb stores in-frame clones only, minus some. The repertoire holds 150,000 to 200,000 clones, with approximately 92% as singletons. The CDR3 runs 14 residues. Germline CDR1 and CDR2: SGHRS and YFSETQ. Trimming left V 0 bases short and J 0 bases short, with 4 bases between. Sequences were derived from peripheral blood, sampled 28 days after the second dose of the MenACWY control vaccine. This receptor was identified in an adult who received the MenACWY meningococcal vaccine as a control. The chain joins TRBV5-1 to TRBJ2-1; D not certain. CDR3 residues: CASSLANSYNEQFF. The CDR3 nucleotides are TGCGCCAGCAGCTTGGCCAACTCCTACAATGAGCAGTTCTTC.